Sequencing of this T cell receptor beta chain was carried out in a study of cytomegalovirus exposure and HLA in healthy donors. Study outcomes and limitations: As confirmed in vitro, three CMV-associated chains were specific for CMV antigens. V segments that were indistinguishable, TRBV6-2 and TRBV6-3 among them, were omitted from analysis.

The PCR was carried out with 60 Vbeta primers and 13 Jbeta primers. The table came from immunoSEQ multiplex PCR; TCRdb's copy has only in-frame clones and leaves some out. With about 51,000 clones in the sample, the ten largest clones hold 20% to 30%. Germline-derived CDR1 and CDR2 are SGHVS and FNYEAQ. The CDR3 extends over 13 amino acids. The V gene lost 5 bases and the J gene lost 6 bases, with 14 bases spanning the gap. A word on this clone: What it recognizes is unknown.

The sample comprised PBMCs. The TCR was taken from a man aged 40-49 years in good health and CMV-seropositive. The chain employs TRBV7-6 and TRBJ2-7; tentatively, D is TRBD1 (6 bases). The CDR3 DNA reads TGTGCCAGCAGCCGTACAGGGCTGGGCGAGCAGTACTTC. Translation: CASSRTGLGEQYF. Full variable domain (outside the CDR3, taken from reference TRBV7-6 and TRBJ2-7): GAGVSQSPRYKVTKRGQDVALRCDPISGHVSLYWYRQALGQGPEFLTYFNYEAQQDKSGLPNDRFSAERPEGSISTLTIQRTEQRDSAMYRCASSRTGLGEQYFGPGTRLTVT.